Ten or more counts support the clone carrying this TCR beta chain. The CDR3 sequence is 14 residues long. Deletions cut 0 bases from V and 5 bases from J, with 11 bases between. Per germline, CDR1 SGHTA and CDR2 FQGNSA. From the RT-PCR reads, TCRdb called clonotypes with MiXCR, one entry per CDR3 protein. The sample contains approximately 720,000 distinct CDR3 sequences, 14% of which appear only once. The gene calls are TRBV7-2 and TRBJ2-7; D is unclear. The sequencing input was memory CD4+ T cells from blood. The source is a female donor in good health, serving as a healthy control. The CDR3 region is CASSLATRGDEQYF. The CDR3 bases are TGTGCCAGCAGCTTAGCGACGCGCGGAGACGAGCAGTACTTC.